This T cell receptor beta chain was obtained from a study of cytomegalovirus exposure and HLA in healthy donors. Turning to the study itself: The 120 or so validation repertoires were reported in a later analysis to have been generated on the same platform as the approximately 600 first-cohort repertoires. Study-level findings and limits: The TCR clusters that emerged in the first cohort tended, a later analysis found, to co-occur in the 120 or so validation repertoires.

The length of the CDR3 is 18 residues. Trimming pared 5 bases from V and 0 bases from J, leaving 20 bases between. The germline V gene has CDR1 SGHVS and CDR2 FQNEAQ. Regarding this clone: Its target is not known.

Using immunoSEQ multiplex PCR, the repertoire was profiled, and TCRdb retains in-frame clones only, with some absent. The sample comprises 300,000 or so clones, 88% of which are singletons, and around 0.91% rests with the top ten. The V and J genes are TRBV7-8 and TRBJ1-3; D is uncertain. The sample consisted of PBMCs. The receptor was isolated from a young man in good health and CMV-seronegative. Written as DNA, the CDR3 is TGTGCCAGCAGCCCTAGGCGAGAGGGCCGGAACTCTGGAAACACCATATATTTT. This translates into CASSPRREGRNSGNTIYF.